Below, one T cell receptor (beta chain) is given with its context. The data derive from a study of shared T cell receptors in the human thymus. TCRdb keeps only in-frame clones here, not all; method: immunoSEQ multiplex PCR. The sample includes about 660,000 clones, roughly 86% of them seen just once. The germline CDR1 and CDR2 sequences are WSHSY and SAAADI. CDR3 length: 15 residues. Trimming shortened V by 0 bases and J by 8 bases, and 16 bases separated the two germline ends. The same sample was also used in a study of human thymus T cells. That investigation notes: From resections taken during corrective heart surgery, the thymus tissue was obtained. There appeared to be biased usage of V and J genes in thymic and blood repertoires.

The chain joins TRBV10-2 to TRBJ1-2; possibly TRBD1 for D (6 bases). The sample consisted of thymocytes. This TCR came from a boy younger than two with a congenital heart defect. The CDR3 DNA reads as TGCGCCAGCAGTGAGTCGCAAGCACAGGGTGGCGGCTACACCTTC. Its translation is CASSESQAQGGGYTF.